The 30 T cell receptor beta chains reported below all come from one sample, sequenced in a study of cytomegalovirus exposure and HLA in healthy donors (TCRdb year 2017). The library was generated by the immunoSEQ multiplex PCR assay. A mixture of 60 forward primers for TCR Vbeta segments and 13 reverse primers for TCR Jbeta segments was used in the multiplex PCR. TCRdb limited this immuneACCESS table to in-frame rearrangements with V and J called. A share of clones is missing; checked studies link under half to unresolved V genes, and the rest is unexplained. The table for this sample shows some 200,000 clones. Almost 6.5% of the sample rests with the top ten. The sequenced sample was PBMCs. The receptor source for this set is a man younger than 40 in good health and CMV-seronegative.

The CDR3 loop reads CASSWESGANVLTF. CDR3 nucleotide sequence: TGTGCCAGCAGCTGGGAGTCCGGGGCCAACGTCCTGACTTTC. The V call is TRBV5-4, the J call TRBJ2-6; possible D gene TRBD2, 5 bases. Deletions cut 3 bases from V and 4 bases from J, with 8 bases between. Per the germline V gene, CDR1 is SGHNT and CDR2 is YYREEE (reference sequence). CDR3 length: 14 residues.

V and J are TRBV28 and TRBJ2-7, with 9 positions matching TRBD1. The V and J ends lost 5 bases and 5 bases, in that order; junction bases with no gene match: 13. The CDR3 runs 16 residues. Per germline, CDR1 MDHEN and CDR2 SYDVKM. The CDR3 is CASSGTGGHGANEQYF. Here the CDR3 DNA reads TGTGCCAGCAGTGGTACAGGGGGCCACGGAGCGAACGAGCAGTACTTC.

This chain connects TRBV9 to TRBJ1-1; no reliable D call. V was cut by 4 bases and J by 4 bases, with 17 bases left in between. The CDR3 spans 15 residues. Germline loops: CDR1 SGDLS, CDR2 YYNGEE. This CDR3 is CASSLRTGMGTEAFF. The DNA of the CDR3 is TGTGCCAGCAGCCTCCGGACGGGGATGGGCACTGAAGCTTTCTTT.

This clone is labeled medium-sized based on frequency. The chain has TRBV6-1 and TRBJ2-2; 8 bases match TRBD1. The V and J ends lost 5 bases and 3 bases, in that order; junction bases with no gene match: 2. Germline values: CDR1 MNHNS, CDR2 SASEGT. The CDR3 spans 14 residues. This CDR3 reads CASSMGQDTGELFF. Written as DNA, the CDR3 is TGTGCCAGCAGTATGGGACAGGACACCGGGGAGCTGTTTTTT.

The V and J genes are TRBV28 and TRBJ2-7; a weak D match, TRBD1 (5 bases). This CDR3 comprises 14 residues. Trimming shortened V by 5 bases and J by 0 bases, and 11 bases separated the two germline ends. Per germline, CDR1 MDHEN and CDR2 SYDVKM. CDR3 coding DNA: TGTGCCAGCAGTCAGAACAGGAACTCCTACGAGCAGTACTTC. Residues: CASSQNRNSYEQYF.

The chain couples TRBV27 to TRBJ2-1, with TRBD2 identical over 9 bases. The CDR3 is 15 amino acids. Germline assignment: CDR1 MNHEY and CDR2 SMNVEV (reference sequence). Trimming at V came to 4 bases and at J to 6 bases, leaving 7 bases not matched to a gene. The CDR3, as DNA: TGTGCCAGCAGTTGGCGGACTAGCGAACGCAATGAGCAGTTCTTC. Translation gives CASSWRTSERNEQFF.

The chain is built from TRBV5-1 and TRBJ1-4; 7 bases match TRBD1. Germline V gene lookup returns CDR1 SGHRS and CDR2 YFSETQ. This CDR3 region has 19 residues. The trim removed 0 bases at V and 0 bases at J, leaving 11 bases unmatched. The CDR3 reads CASSLVDDLGQATNEKLFF. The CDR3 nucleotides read TGCGCCAGCAGCTTGGTAGACGACTTAGGACAGGCAACTAATGAAAAACTGTTTTTT. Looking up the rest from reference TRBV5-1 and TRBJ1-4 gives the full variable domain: KAGVTQTPRYLIKTRGQQVTLSCSPISGHRSVSWYQQTPGQGLQFLFEYFSETQRNKGNFPGRFSGRQFSNSRSEMNVSTLELGDSALYLCASSLVDDLGQATNEKLFFGSGTQLSVL.

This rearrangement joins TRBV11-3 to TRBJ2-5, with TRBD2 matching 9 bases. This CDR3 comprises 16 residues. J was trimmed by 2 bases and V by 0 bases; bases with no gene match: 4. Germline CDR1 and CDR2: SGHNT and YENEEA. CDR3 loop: CASSLEGGGGQETQYF. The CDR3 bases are TGTGCCAGCAGCTTAGAGGGCGGGGGGGGACAAGAGACCCAGTACTTC.

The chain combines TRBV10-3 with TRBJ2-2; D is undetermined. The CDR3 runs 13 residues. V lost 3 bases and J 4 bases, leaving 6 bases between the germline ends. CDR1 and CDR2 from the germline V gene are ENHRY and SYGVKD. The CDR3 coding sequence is TGTGCCATCAGTGACCTAAGCACCGGGGAGCTGTTTTTT. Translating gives CAISDLSTGELFF.

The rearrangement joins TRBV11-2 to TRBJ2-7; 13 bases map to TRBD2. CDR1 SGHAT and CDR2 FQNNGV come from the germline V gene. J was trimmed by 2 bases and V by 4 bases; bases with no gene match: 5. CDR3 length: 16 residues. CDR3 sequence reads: CASSYGTSGAAYEQYF. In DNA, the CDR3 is TGTGCCAGCAGCTATGGGACTAGCGGGGCCGCCTACGAGCAGTACTTC.

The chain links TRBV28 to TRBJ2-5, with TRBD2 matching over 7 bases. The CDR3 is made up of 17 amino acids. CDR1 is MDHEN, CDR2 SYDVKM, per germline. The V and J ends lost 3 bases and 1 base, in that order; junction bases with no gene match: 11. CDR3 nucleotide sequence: TGTGCCAGCAGTTTCTTAGGAGGGAGGGACCTCCAAGAGACCCAGTACTTC. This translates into CASSFLGGRDLQETQYF.

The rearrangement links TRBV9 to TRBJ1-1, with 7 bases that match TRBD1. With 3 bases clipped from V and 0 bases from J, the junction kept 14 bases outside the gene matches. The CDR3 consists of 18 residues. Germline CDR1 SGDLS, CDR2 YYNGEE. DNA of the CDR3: TGTGCCAGCAGCGACAACAGGGGAAAGGGGGAGATGAACACTGAAGCTTTCTTT. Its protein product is CASSDNRGKGEMNTEAFF. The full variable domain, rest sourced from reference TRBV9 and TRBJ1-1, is DSGVTQTPKHLITATGQRVTLRCSPRSGDLSVYWYQQSLDQGLQFLIQYYNGEERAKGNILERFSAQQFPDLHSELNLSSLELGDSALYFCASSDNRGKGEMNTEAFFGQGTRLTVV.

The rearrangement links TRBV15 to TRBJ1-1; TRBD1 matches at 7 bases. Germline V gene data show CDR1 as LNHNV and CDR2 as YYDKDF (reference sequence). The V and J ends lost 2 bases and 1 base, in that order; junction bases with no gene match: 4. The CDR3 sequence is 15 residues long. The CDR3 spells CATSRSRGANTEAFF. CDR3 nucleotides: TGTGCCACCAGCAGATCCAGGGGGGCGAACACTGAAGCTTTCTTT.

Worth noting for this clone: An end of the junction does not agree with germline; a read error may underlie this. The CDR3 region has the DNA TGCACCAGCAGCCAAGAAACAACGTCTAACTATGGCTACACCTTC. Amino acids: CTSSQETTSNYGYTF. This chain connects TRBV4-3 to TRBJ1-2; D is undetermined. Looked up from germline, CDR1 is LGHNA and CDR2 is YSLEER. The CDR3 length is 15 residues.

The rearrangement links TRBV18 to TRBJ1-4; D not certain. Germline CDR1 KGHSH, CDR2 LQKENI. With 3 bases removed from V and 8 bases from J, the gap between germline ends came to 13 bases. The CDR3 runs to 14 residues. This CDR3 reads CASSPSLGREKLFF. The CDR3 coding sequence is TGTGCCAGCTCACCCTCACTGGGGAGGGAAAAACTGTTTTTT.

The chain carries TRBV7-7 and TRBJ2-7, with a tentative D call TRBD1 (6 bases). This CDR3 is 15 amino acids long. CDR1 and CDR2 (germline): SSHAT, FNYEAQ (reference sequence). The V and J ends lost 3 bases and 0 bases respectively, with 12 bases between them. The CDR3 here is CASSFLAGDSYEQYF. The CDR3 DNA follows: TGTGCCAGCAGCTTTTTGGCAGGGGACTCCTACGAGCAGTACTTC.

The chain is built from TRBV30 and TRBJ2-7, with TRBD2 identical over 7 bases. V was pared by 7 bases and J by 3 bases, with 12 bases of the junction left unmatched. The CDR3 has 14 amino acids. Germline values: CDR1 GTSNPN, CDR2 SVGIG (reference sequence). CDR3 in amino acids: CALRPGGLFYEQYF. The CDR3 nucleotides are TGTGCCTTACGTCCCGGGGGGTTGTTCTACGAGCAGTACTTC. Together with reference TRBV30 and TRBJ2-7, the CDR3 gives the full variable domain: SQTIHQWPATLVQPVGSPLSLECTVEGTSNPNLYWYRQAAGRGLQLLFYSVGIGQISSEVPQNLSASRPQDRQFILSSKKLLLSDSGFYLCALRPGGLFYEQYFGPGTRLTVT.

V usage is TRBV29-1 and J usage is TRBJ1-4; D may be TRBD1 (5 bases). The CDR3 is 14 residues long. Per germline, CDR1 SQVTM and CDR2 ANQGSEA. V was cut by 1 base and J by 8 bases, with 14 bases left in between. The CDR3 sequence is CSVEVGTTGEKLFF. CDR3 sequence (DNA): TGCAGCGTTGAAGTGGGGACTACCGGGGAAAAACTGTTTTTT.

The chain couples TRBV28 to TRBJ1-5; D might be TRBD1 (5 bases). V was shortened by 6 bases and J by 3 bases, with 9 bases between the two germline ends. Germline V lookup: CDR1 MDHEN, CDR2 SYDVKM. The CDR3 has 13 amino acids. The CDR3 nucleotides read TGTGCCAGCAGAAGACAGTACAATCAGCCCCAGCATTTT. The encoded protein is CASRRQYNQPQHF.

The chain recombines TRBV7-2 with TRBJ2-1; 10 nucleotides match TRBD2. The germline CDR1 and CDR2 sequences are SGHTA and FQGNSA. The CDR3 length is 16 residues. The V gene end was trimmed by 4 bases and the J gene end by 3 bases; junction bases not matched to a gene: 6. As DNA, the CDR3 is TGTGCCAGCAGCTCTAGCGGGAGTCAGATCTACAATGAGCAGTTCTTC. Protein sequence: CASSSSGSQIYNEQFF.

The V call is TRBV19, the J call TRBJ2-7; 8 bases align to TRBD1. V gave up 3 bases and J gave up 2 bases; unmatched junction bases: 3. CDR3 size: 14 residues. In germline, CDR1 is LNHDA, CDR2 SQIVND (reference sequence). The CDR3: CASSIGQGTYEQYF. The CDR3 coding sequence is TGTGCCAGTAGTATCGGACAGGGTACCTACGAGCAGTACTTC.

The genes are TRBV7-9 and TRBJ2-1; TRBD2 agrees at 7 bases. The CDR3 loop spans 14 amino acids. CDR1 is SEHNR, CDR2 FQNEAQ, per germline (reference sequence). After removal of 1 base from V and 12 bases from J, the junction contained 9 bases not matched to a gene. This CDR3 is CASSLEGTTGRQFF. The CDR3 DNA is TGTGCCAGCAGCTTAGAGGGGACTACCGGACGGCAGTTCTTC.

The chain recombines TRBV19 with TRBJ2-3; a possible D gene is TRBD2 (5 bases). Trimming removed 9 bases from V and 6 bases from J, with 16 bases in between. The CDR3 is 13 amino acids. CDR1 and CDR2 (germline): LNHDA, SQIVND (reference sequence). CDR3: CARSREGLDTQYF. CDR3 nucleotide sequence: TGTGCCAGATCCCGGGAAGGGCTCGATACGCAGTATTTT.

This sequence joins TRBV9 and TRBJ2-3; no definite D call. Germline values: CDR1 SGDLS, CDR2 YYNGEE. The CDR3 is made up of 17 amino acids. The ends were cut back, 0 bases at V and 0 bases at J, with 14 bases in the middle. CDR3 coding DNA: TGTGCCAGCAGCGTAGCTGTTCTGAGCCGAAGCACAGATACGCAGTATTTT. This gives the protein CASSVAVLSRSTDTQYF.

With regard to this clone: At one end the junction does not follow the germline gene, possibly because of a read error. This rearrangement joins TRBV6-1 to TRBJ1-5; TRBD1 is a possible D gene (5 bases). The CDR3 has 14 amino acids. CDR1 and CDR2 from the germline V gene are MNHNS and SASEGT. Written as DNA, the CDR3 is TGTGCCAGCAGAGAAGGGGCGGCGGGCAAGCCCCAGCATTTT. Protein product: CASREGAAGKPQHF.

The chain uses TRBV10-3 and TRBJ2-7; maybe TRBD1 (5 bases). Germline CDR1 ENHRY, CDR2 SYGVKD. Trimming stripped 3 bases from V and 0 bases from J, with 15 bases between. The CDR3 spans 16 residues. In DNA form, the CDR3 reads TGTGCCATCAGTGAAGAGGTGTTGGGGCGCTCCTACGAGCAGTACTTC. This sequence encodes CAISEEVLGRSYEQYF.

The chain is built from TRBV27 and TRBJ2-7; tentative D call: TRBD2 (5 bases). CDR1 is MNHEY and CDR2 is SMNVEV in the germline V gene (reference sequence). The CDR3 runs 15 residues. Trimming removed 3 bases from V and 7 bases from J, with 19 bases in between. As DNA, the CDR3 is TGTGCCAGCAGTTTCCGAGGGAATGCCTTCTGGGAGCAGTACTTC. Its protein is CASSFRGNAFWEQYF.

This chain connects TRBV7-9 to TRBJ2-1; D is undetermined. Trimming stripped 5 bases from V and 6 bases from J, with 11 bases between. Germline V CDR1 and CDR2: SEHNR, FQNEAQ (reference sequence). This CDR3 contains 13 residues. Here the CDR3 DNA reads TGTGCCAGCAGCCCCGCGCCGGGCAATGAGCAGTTCTTC. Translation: CASSPAPGNEQFF.

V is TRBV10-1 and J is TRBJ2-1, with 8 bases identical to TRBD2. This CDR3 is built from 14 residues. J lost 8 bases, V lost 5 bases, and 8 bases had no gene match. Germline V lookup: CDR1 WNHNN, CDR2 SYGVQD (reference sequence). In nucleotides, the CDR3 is TGCGCCAGCAGTCCCGGGACTAGATTGGATGAGCAGTTCTTC. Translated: CASSPGTRLDEQFF.

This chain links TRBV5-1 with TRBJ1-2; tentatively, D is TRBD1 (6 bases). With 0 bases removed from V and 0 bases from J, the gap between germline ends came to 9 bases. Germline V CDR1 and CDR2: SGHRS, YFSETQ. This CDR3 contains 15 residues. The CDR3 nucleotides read TGCGCCAGCAGCTTGGCAGGGGACGCTAACTATGGCTACACCTTC. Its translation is CASSLAGDANYGYTF.